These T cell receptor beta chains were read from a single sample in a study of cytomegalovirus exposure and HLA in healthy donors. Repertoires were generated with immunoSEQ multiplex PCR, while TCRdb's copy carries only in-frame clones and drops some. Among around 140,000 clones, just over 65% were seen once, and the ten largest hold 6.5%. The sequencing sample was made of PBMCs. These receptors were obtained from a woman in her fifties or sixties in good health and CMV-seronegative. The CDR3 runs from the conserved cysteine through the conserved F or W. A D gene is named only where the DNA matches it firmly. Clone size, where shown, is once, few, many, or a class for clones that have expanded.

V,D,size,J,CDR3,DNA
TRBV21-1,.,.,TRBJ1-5,CASSKAESLRDYQPQHF,TGTGCCAGCAGCAAAGCGGAATCCCTCCGGGACTATCAGCCCCAGCATTTT
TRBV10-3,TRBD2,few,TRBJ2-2,CAISGTSGGTGELFF,TGTGCCATCAGTGGTACTAGCGGGGGCACCGGGGAGCTGTTTTTT
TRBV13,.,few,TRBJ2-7,CASSSAGYEQYF,TGTGCCAGCAGCTCGGCGGGGTACGAGCAGTACTTC
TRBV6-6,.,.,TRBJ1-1,CASSYARVEAFF,TGTGCCAGCAGTTACGCCAGGGTTGAAGCTTTCTTT
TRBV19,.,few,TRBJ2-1,CASSIAGEGAKFF,TGTGCCAGTAGTATAGCGGGAGAAGGTGCGAAGTTCTTC
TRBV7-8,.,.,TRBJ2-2,CASSFPDSRAGELFF,TGTGCCAGCAGCTTCCCAGACAGTAGGGCCGGGGAGCTGTTTTTT
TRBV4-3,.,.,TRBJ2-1,CASSQGGGAINEQFF,TGCGCCAGCAGCCAAGGTGGGGGGGCCATCAATGAGCAGTTCTTC
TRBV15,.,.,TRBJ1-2,CATSRPPDSYGYTF,TGTGCCACCAGCAGACCCCCGGACAGCTATGGCTACACCTTC
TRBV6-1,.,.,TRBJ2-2,CASSASTVTGELFF,TGTGCCAGCAGTGCCTCGACAGTCACCGGGGAGCTGTTTTTT
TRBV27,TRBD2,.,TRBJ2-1,CASSTRTSGKEQFF,TGTGCCAGCAGTACCCGGACTAGCGGGAAAGAGCAGTTCTTC
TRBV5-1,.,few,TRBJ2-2,CASSLLEGNTGELFF,TGCGCCAGCAGCCTACTAGAGGGGAACACCGGGGAGCTGTTTTTT
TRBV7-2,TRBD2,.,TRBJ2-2,CASSSTGLANGELFF,TGTGCCAGCAGCTCGACCGGACTAGCAAACGGGGAGCTGTTTTTT
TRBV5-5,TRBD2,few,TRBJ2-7,CASSLAWGGSYEQYF,TGTGCCAGCAGCTTGGCCTGGGGGGGATCCTACGAGCAGTACTTC
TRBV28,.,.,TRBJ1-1,CASSLRPEWGLKAEAFF,TGTGCCAGCAGTTTAAGGCCTGAGTGGGGGCTAAAGGCTGAAGCTTTCTTT
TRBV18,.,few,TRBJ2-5,CASSPPGQHQETQYF,TGTGCCAGCTCACCCCCCGGACAGCATCAAGAGACCCAGTACTTC
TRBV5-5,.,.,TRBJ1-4,CASSLIGRNEKLFF,TGTGCCAGCAGCTTGATAGGGAGGAATGAAAAACTGTTTTTT
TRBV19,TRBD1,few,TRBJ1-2,CASSPDRGYGYTF,TGTGCCAGTAGTCCTGACAGGGGTTATGGCTACACCTTC
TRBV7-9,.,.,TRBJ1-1,CASTGSPEAFF,TGTGCCAGCACCGGGAGCCCTGAAGCTTTCTTT
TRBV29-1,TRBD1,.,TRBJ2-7,CSVPKVGTGGLYF,TGCAGCGTGCCGAAGGTCGGGACAGGGGGCCTGTACTTC
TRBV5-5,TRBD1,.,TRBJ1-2,CASSFYPMQGAYGYTF,TGTGCCAGCAGCTTTTATCCCATGCAGGGGGCTTATGGCTACACCTTC
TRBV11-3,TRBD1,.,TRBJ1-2,CASSLKTGFGYTF,TGTGCCAGCAGCTTAAAGACAGGGTTTGGCTACACCTTC
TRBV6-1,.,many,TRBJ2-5,CASSEYGPQETQYF,TGTGCCAGCAGTGAATATGGGCCCCAAGAGACCCAGTACTTC
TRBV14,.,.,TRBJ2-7,CASSQYPSSYEQYF,TGTGCCAGCAGCCAATATCCTAGCTCCTACGAGCAGTACTTC
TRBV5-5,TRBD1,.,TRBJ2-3,CASSLVGQGAGTDTQYF,TGTGCCAGCAGCTTGGTAGGACAGGGGGCTGGCACAGATACGCAGTATTTT
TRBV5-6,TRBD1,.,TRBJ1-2,CASSADRVYFYGYTF,TGTGCCAGCAGCGCCGACAGGGTTTATTTCTATGGCTACACCTTC
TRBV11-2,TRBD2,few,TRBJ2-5,CASSLRGSGSLQETQYF,TGTGCCAGCAGCTTAAGGGGGAGCGGGAGCCTCCAAGAGACCCAGTACTTC
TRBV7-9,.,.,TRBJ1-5,CSSSFDGVRQPQHF,TGTTCCAGCAGCTTTGACGGGGTCCGTCAGCCCCAGCATTTT
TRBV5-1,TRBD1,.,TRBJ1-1,CASSREGGRGTEAFF,TGCGCCAGCAGCCGCGAAGGGGGCCGGGGCACTGAAGCTTTCTTT
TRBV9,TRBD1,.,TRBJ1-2,CASSVGSQGASYGYTF,TGTGCCAGCAGCGTAGGTAGCCAGGGGGCAAGCTATGGCTACACCTTC
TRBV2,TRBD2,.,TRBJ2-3,CASGRTSGTDTQYF,TGTGCCAGCGGGAGGACTAGCGGCACAGATACGCAGTATTTT
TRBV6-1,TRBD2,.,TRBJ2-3,CASSEVYGGRGTSTDTQYF,TGTGCCAGCAGTGAAGTTTACGGCGGGAGAGGGACTAGCACAGATACGCAGTATTTT
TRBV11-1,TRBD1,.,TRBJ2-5,CASSLTGTGTIETQYF,TGTGCCAGCAGCTTAACAGGGACAGGGACGATTGAGACCCAGTACTTC
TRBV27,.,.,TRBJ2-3,CASAGLIWTDTQYF,TGTGCCAGCGCGGGACTGATTTGGACAGATACGCAGTATTTT
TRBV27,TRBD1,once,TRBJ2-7,CASSLSDRNYEQYF,TGTGCCAGCAGTTTATCGGACAGGAACTACGAGCAGTACTTC
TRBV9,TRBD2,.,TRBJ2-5,CASSVLGSGGARETQYF,TGTGCCAGCAGCGTACTTGGTAGCGGGGGGGCTCGGGAGACCCAGTACTTC
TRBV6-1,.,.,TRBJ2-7,CASSEAGEPYEQYF,TGTGCCAGCAGTGAAGCTGGGGAGCCCTACGAGCAGTACTTC
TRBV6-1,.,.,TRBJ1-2,CASSVQGTNYGYTF,TGTGCCAGCAGTGTTCAGGGAACTAACTATGGCTACACCTTC
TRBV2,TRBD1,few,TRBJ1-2,CASSQTGGYGYTF,TGTGCCAGCAGCCAGACAGGGGGCTATGGCTACACCTTC
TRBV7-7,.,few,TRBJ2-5,CASSLGGGQYETQYF,TGTGCTAGCAGCTTAGGAGGGGGCCAGTACGAGACCCAGTACTTC
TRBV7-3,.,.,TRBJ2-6,CASSQSVPGYSGANVLTF,TGTGCCAGCAGCCAGTCGGTCCCAGGTTACTCTGGGGCCAACGTCCTGACTTTC
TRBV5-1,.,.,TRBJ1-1,CASSFGGPPNTEAFF,TGCGCCAGCAGCTTCGGGGGGCCCCCGAACACTGAAGCTTTCTTT
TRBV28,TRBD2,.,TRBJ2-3,CASSLWAGGTDTQYF,TGTGCCAGCAGTTTATGGGCGGGAGGAACAGATACGCAGTATTTT
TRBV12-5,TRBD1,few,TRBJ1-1,CASGLTGVTEAFF,TGTGCTAGTGGTTTGACAGGGGTAACTGAAGCTTTCTTT
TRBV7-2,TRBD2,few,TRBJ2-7,CASSLGSGGAWYEQYF,TGTGCCAGCAGCTTAGGTAGCGGGGGGGCGTGGTACGAGCAGTACTTC
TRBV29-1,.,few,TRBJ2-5,CSFGTGRETQYF,TGCAGCTTTGGAACAGGGAGAGAGACCCAGTACTTC
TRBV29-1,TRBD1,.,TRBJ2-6,CSVVTGGTGANVLTF,TGCAGCGTTGTAACAGGGGGTACTGGGGCCAACGTCCTGACTTTC
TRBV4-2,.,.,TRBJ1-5,CASSQDSGDQPQHF,TGTGCCAGCAGCCAAGATTCAGGGGATCAGCCCCAGCATTTT
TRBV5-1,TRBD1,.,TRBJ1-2,CASSLTGQGRGYTF,TGCGCCAGCAGCTTAACAGGACAGGGTAGGGGCTACACCTTC
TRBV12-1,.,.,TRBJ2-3,CASSLTVGSTDTQYF,TGTGCCAGCAGCTTGACAGTAGGTAGCACAGATACGCAGTATTTT
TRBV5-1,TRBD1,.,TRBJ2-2,CASSLVDRDAGELFF,TGCGCCAGCAGCTTGGTGGACAGGGATGCCGGGGAGCTGTTTTTT